This TCR beta chain was captured in a study of shared clonotypes between healthy human individuals. As defined, naive CD8 cells were CD45RO-negative and positively selected for CCR7, with terminally differentiated effector memory CD45RA+ cells excluded. CDR3 length: 16 residues. CDR1 is MGHRA, CDR2 YSYEKL, per germline. V gave up 0 bases and J gave up 4 bases, with 14 bases separating them. Using immunoSEQ multiplex PCR, the repertoire was profiled, and TCRdb retains in-frame clones only, with some absent. The sample carries around 2,000,000 clones, about 95% recorded once. The specimen sequenced was naive CD8+ T cells sorted from blood. This chain joins TRBV4-1 and TRBJ2-3; unclear D gene. This clonotype was obtained from a man younger than 35 in good health. CDR3 in DNA: TGCGCCAGCAGCCAAGATCTGTCTAGTCTCTCAGATACGCAGTATTTT. It translates to CASSQDLSSLSDTQYF.